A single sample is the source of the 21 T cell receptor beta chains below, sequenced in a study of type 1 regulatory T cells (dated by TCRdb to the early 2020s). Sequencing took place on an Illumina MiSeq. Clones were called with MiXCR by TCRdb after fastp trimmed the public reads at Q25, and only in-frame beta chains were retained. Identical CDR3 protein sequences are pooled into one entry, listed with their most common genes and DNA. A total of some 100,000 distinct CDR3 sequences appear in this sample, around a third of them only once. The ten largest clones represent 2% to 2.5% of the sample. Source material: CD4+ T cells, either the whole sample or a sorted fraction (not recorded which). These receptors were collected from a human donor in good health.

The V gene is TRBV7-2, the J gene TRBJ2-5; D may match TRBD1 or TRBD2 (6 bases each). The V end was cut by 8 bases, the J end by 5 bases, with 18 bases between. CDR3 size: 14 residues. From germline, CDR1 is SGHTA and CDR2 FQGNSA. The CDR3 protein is CASRPRGESETQYF. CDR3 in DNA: TGTGCCAGCCGACCAAGGGGGGAGAGTGAGACCCAGTACTTC.

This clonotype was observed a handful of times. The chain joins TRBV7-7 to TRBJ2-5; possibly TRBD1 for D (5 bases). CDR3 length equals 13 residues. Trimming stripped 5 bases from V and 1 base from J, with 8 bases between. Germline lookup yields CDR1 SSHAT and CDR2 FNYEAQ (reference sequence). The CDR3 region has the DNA TGTGCCAGCAGCCCCCAGGGCCAAGAGACCCAGTACTTC. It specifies CASSPQGQETQYF. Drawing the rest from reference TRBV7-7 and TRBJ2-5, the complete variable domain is GAGVSQSPRYKVTKRGQDVTLRCDPISSHATLYWYQQALGQGPEFLTYFNYEAQPDKSGLPSDRFSAERPEGSISTLTIQRTEQRDSAMYRCASSPQGQETQYFGPGTRLLVL.

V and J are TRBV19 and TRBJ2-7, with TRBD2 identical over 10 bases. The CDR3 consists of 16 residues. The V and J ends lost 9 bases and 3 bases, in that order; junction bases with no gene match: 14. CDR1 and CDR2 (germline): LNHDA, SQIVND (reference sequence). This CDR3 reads CASTRSAGGNGYEQYF. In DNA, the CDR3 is TGTGCCAGCACGCGTTCAGCGGGAGGGAACGGCTACGAGCAGTACTTC.

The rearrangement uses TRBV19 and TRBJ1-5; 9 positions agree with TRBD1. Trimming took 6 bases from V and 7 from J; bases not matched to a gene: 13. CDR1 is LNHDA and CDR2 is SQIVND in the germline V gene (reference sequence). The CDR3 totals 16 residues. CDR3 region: CASRRLWDRVIQPQHF. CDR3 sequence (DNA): TGTGCCAGTAGACGCCTTTGGGACAGGGTTATACAGCCCCAGCATTTT. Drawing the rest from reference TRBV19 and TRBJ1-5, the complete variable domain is DGGITQSPKYLFRKEGQNVTLSCEQNLNHDAMYWYRQDPGQGLRLIYYSQIVNDFQKGDIAEGYSVSREKKESFPLTVTSAQKNPTAFYLCASRRLWDRVIQPQHFGDGTRLSIL.

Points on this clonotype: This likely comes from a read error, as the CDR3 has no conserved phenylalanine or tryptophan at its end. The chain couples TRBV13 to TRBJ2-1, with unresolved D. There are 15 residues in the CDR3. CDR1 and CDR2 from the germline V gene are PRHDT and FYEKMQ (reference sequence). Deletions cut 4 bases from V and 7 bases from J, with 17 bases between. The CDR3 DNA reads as TGTGCCAGCAGCTCCGACGAAGCGTTTGTTAATGAGCAGTTCCTC. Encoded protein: CASSSDEAFVNEQFL.

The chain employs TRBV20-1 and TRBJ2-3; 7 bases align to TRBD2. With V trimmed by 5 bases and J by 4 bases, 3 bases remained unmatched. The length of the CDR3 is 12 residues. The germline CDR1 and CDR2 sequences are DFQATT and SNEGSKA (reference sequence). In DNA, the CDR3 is TGCAGTGCTCGGACTAGTCCAGATACGCAGTATTTT. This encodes CSARTSPDTQYF.

CDR3 in amino acids: CASSPRGSSGEQFF. The DNA of the CDR3 is TGTGCCAGCAGCCCGCGGGGTAGCTCGGGTGAGCAGTTCTTC. The chain is built from TRBV6-5 and TRBJ2-1, with TRBD2 as a possible D gene (6 bases). The V end was cut by 6 bases, the J end by 9 bases, with 18 bases between. The germline V gene has CDR1 MNHEY and CDR2 SVGAGI. This CDR3 comprises 14 residues.

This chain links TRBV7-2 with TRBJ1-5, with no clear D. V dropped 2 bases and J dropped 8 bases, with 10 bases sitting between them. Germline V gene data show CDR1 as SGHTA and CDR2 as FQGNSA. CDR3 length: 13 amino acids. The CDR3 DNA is TGTGCCAGCAGCTTAATCCGACCGGAGCCCCAGCATTTT. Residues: CASSLIRPEPQHF.

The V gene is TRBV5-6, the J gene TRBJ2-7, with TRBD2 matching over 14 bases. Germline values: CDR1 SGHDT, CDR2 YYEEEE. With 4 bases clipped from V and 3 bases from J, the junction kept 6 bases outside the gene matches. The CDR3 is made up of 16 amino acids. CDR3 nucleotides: TGTGCCAGCAGCGCGGGACTAGCGGGAGTCGTCTACGAGCAGTACTTC. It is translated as CASSAGLAGVVYEQYF.

The CDR3 DNA follows: TGCGCCAGCAGCTTGGGGGGGACTAGCGGGTTTTTAAATGAGCAGTTCTTC. This translates into CASSLGGTSGFLNEQFF. This chain connects TRBV5-1 to TRBJ2-1, with TRBD2 matching over 12 bases. Trimming cost V 0 bases and J 7 bases; bases outside gene matches: 8. The length of the CDR3 is 17 residues. CDR1 is SGHRS and CDR2 is YFSETQ in the germline V gene. The full variable domain, with the rest looked up from reference TRBV5-1 and TRBJ2-1, is KAGVTQTPRYLIKTRGQQVTLSCSPISGHRSVSWYQQTPGQGLQFLFEYFSETQRNKGNFPGRFSGRQFSNSRSEMNVSTLELGDSALYLCASSLGGTSGFLNEQFFGPGTRLTVL.

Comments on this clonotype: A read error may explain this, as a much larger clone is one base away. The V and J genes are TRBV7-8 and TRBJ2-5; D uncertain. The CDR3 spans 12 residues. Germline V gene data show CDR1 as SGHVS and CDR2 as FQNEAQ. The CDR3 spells CVSSRYQETQYF. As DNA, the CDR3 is TGTGTCAGCAGCCGATACCAAGAGACCCAGTACTTC.

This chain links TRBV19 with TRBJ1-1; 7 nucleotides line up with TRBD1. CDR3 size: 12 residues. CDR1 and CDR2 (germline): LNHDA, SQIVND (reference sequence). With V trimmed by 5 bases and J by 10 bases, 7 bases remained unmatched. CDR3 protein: CASSPRQGTAFF. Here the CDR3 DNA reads TGTGCCAGTAGTCCTCGACAGGGTACAGCTTTCTTT.

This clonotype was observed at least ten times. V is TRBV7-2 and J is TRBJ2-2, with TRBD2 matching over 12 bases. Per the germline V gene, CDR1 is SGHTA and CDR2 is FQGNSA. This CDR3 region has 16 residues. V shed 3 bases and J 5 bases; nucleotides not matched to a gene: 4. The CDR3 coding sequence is TGTGCCAGCAGCTTCCCTGGACTAGCGGGGACCGGGGAGCTGTTTTTT. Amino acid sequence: CASSFPGLAGTGELFF.

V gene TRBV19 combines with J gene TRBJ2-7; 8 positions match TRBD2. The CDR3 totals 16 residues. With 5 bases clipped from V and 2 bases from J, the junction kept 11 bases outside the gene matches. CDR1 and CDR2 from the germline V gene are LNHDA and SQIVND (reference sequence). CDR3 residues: CASSLAGGKQTYEQYF. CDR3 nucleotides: TGTGCCAGTAGTTTGGCGGGGGGAAAACAGACCTACGAGCAGTACTTC. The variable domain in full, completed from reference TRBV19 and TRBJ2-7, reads DGGITQSPKYLFRKEGQNVTLSCEQNLNHDAMYWYRQDPGQGLRLIYYSQIVNDFQKGDIAEGYSVSREKKESFPLTVTSAQKNPTAFYLCASSLAGGKQTYEQYFGPGTRLTVT.

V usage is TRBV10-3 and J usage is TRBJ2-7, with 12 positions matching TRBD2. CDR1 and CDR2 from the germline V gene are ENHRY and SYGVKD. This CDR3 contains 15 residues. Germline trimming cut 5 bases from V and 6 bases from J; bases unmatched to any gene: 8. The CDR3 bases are TGTGCCATCAGTTTGGGACTAGCGGGTACTGGCGAGCAGTACTTC. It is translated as CAISLGLAGTGEQYF.

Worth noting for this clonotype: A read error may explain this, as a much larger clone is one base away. For the CDR3, the DNA is TGTGCCAGCAGTTCCGCCGTCTTGGGCCCCGCAGATACGCAGTATTTT. It yields the protein CASSSAVLGPADTQYF. The V call is TRBV5-5, the J call TRBJ2-3; D uncertain. V shed 5 bases and J shed 4 bases, with 20 bases lying between them. The CDR3 is made up of 16 amino acids. Germline values: CDR1 SGHKS, CDR2 YYEKEE (reference sequence).

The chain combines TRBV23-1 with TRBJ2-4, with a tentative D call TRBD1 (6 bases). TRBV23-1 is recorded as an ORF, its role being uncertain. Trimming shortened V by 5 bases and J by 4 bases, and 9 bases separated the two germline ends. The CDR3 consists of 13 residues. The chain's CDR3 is CASSAGAKNIQYF. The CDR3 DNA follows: TGCGCCAGCAGTGCAGGGGCAAAAAACATTCAGTACTTC.

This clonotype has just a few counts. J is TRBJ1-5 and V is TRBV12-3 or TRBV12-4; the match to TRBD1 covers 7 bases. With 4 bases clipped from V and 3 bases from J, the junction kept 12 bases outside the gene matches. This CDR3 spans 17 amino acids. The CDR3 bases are TGTGCCAGCAGTTCCTCAGGGGGGGGCATAATCAATCAGCCCCAGCATTTT. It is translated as CASSSSGGGIINQPQHF.

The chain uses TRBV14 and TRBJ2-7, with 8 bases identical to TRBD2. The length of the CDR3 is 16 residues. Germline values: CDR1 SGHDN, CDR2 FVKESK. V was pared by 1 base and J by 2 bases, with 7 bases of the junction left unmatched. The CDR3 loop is CASSQVAGRPPYEQYF. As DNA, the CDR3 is TGTGCCAGCAGCCAAGTAGCGGGGAGGCCCCCCTACGAGCAGTACTTC.

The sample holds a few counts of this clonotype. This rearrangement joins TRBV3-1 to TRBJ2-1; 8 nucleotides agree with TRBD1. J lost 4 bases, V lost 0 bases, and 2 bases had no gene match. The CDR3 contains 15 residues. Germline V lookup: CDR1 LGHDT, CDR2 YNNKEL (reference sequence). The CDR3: CASSQEQGGYNEQFF. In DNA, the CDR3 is TGTGCCAGCAGCCAAGAACAGGGGGGATACAATGAGCAGTTCTTC.

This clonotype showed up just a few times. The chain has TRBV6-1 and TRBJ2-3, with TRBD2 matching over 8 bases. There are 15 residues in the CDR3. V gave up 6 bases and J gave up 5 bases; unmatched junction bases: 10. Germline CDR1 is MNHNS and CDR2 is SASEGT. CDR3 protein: CASSLSGTQGDTQYF. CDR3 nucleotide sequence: TGTGCCAGCAGCCTTAGCGGGACGCAAGGAGATACGCAGTATTTT.